Below are 21 T cell receptor beta chains sequenced from a single sample in a study of CD8+ T cells in alopecia areata. Sample treatment: oral pan-JAK inhibitor, 5-10 mg twice daily. Sequencing templates came from extracted RNA that was reverse transcribed into cDNA. Some clones are missing from TCRdb's copy, which holds only in-frame ones; the method was immunoSEQ multiplex PCR. The data show over 100,000 clones, 53% seen once. The sequencing used CD4+ T cells sorted from blood, collected at week 4, from a patient treated with tofacitinib. The receptors here all came from a human donor with alopecia areata.

The genes are TRBV7-9 and TRBJ2-7, with 9 bases aligning to TRBD2. The CDR3 covers 15 residues. V was pared by 7 bases and J by 5 bases, with 12 bases of the junction left unmatched. Germline V gene data show CDR1 as SEHNR and CDR2 as FQNEAQ (reference sequence). The CDR3 spells CASTRRGTSYHEQYF. For the CDR3, the DNA is TGTGCCAGCACCCGCCGGGGGACTAGCTACCACGAGCAGTACTTC.

A word on this clone: Other DNA variants within this sample encode the same CDR3. The chain uses TRBV5-1 and TRBJ2-7; D not resolved. Germline loops: CDR1 SGHRS, CDR2 YFSETQ. Trimming took 2 bases from V and 3 from J, leaving 3 bases between them. The length of the CDR3 is 11 residues. The CDR3, as DNA: TGCGCCAGCAGCTTAAACTACGAGCAGTACTTC. Translating gives CASSLNYEQYF.

The chain couples TRBV30 to TRBJ1-5; D is perhaps TRBD1 (5 bases). CDR3 length: 13 amino acids. In germline, CDR1 is GTSNPN, CDR2 SVGIG (reference sequence). The V end lost 1 base, the J end lost 9 bases, and 13 bases lay between the germline ends. CDR3 sequence: CAWSGGQGWPQHF. The CDR3 nucleotides are TGTGCCTGGAGTGGAGGGCAGGGCTGGCCCCAGCATTTT.

This clone was counted between two and nine times. This chain connects TRBV10-1 to TRBJ2-7; 7 bases are a match to TRBD1. Germline V gene sequence: CDR1 WNHNN, CDR2 SYGVQD (reference sequence). Trimming at V came to 5 bases and at J to 5 bases, leaving 9 bases not matched to a gene. The CDR3 totals 14 residues. In nucleotides, the CDR3 is TGCGCCAGCAGTCCGGGACAGCATCTAAACGAGCAGTACTTC. Protein: CASSPGQHLNEQYF.

The chain has TRBV5-1 and TRBJ2-7, with D perhaps TRBD2 (5 bases). Germline assignment: CDR1 SGHRS and CDR2 YFSETQ. The V end was cut by 0 bases, the J end by 11 bases, with 15 bases between. The CDR3 is made up of 13 amino acids. CDR3: CASSLGSGRWEYF. The CDR3 nucleotides read TGCGCCAGCAGCTTGGGTTCGGGGAGATGGGAGTACTTC.

This clone appeared a single time. The chain uses TRBV29-1 and TRBJ1-1, with a weak D call TRBD1 (5 bases). CDR1 SQVTM and CDR2 ANQGSEA come from the germline V gene. Trimming removed 7 bases from V and 8 bases from J, with 17 bases in between. The CDR3 runs to 12 residues. CDR3 protein: CSGVDSRTEAFF. Written as DNA, the CDR3 is TGCAGCGGTGTTGACAGCCGCACAGAAGCTTTCTTT.

The chain combines TRBV5-6 with TRBJ2-5; 10 nucleotides match TRBD1. The DNA end is a closer match to TRBJ2-7, so the J assignment may be wrong. The CDR3 has 16 residues. The germline CDR1 and CDR2 sequences are SGHDT and YYEEEE. CDR3 amino acids: CASSYLAGTGANEQYF. CDR3 DNA sequence: TGTGCCAGCAGCTACCTCGCCGGGACAGGGGCCAACGAGCAGTACTTC.

This clone came up a few times. The gene calls are TRBV2 and TRBJ1-2, with 7 bases identical to TRBD1. Germline-derived CDR1 and CDR2 are SNHLY and FYNNEI. J lost 4 bases, V lost 7 bases, and 9 bases had no gene match. The CDR3 has 14 residues. Here the CDR3 reads CASTGTANIYGYTF. The CDR3, as DNA: TGTGCCAGCACTGGGACAGCAAATATCTATGGCTACACCTTC.

Here the CDR3 DNA reads TGTGCCACCAAGATGGATACGCAGTATTTT. Residues: CATKMDTQYF. V gene TRBV6-5 combines with J gene TRBJ2-3; no clear D. The ends were cut back, 10 bases at V and 6 bases at J, with 8 bases in the middle. Germline assignment: CDR1 MNHEY and CDR2 SVGAGI. This CDR3 has 10 amino acids.

V and J are TRBV7-7 and TRBJ2-7; weak D call: TRBD1 (5 bases). The germline V gene encodes CDR1 SSHAT and CDR2 FNYEAQ (reference sequence). The CDR3 extends over 14 amino acids. V was trimmed by 4 bases and J by 2 bases, leaving 12 bases between them. The CDR3 reads CASSSGHSAYEQYF. The CDR3 nucleotides are TGTGCCAGCAGCTCCGGACACTCTGCCTACGAGCAGTACTTC.

This chain links TRBV14 with TRBJ2-2; D gene unclear. Germline lookup yields CDR1 SGHDN and CDR2 FVKESK. The CDR3 contains 18 residues. Trimming stripped 0 bases from V and 5 bases from J, with 19 bases between. CDR3 nucleotides: TGTGCCAGCAGCCAAGAAGGCTTACTCATTTTCCAGACCGGGGAGCTGTTTTTT. This sequence encodes CASSQEGLLIFQTGELFF.

The V call is TRBV30, the J call TRBJ2-2; 7 bases are shared with TRBD1. The CDR3 extends over 15 amino acids. With 1 base clipped from V and 5 bases from J, the junction kept 7 bases outside the gene matches. Per germline, CDR1 GTSNPN and CDR2 SVGIG (reference sequence). In nucleotides, the CDR3 is TGTGCCTGGAGTGCACGACAGGGTAGTACCGGGGAGCTGTTTTTT. This translates into CAWSARQGSTGELFF.

This chain links TRBV27 with TRBJ1-2, with TRBD1 matching 8 bases. CDR1 is MNHEY, CDR2 SMNVEV, per germline (reference sequence). The CDR3 runs to 16 residues. V gave up 6 bases and J gave up 4 bases; unmatched junction bases: 13. The CDR3 loop is CASSPNRQGIGYGYTF. The CDR3 nucleotides are TGTGCCAGCAGCCCAAATCGACAGGGGATAGGCTATGGCTACACCTTC.

The rearrangement uses TRBV29-1 and TRBJ2-2; D possibly corresponds to TRBD1 (5 bases). Trimming left V 7 bases short and J 3 bases short, with 15 bases between. CDR1 SQVTM and CDR2 ANQGSEA come from the germline V gene. CDR3 length: 14 residues. CDR3 residues: CSARGPRDTGELFF. CDR3 nucleotide sequence: TGCAGCGCTAGAGGACCCAGGGACACCGGGGAGCTGTTTTTT.

The gene calls are TRBV29-1 and TRBJ2-3; 10 bases are shared with TRBD2. After removal of 3 bases from V and 1 base from J, the junction contained 4 bases not matched to a gene. The germline V gene has CDR1 SQVTM and CDR2 ANQGSEA. The CDR3 is 15 amino acids. The CDR3 region is CSVDGLAGGTDTQYF. The CDR3 region has the DNA TGCAGCGTTGATGGTCTAGCGGGGGGCACAGATACGCAGTATTTT.

This clone was observed a few times. The chain is built from TRBV14 and TRBJ2-1, with TRBD1 identical over 9 bases. Germline trimming cut 4 bases from V and 4 bases from J; bases unmatched to any gene: 5. Germline V gene data show CDR1 as SGHDN and CDR2 as FVKESK. The length of the CDR3 is 15 residues. The CDR3, as DNA: TGTGCCAGCAGCCGACCCGGGACAGGGTACAATGAGCAGTTCTTC. Its protein is CASSRPGTGYNEQFF.

V usage is TRBV29-1 and J usage is TRBJ1-2; D call uncertain. In germline, CDR1 is SQVTM, CDR2 ANQGSEA. Trimming stripped 4 bases from V and 3 bases from J, with 9 bases between. There are 12 residues in the CDR3. The CDR3 bases are TGCAGCGTTGGACTCGGGGACTATGGCTACACCTTC. Translation gives CSVGLGDYGYTF. The full variable domain, in which reference TRBV29-1 and TRBJ1-2 provide the parts outside the CDR3, is SAVISQKPSRDICQRGTSLTIQCQVDSQVTMMFWYRQQPGQSLTLIATANQGSEATYESGFVIDKFPISRPNLTFSTLTVSNMSPEDSSIYLCSVGLGDYGYTFGSGTRLTVV.

V is TRBV2 and J is TRBJ2-7; D remains unclear. Germline-derived CDR1 and CDR2 are SNHLY and FYNNEI. This CDR3 has 15 residues. V was shortened by 4 bases and J by 2 bases, with 15 bases between the two germline ends. For the CDR3, the DNA is TGTGCCAGCAGTGTGGCAGCCCTCTCGACCTACGAGCAGTACTTC. It specifies CASSVAALSTYEQYF.

The rearrangement uses TRBV29-1 and TRBJ2-3; D gene uncertain. Germline-derived CDR1 and CDR2 are SQVTM and ANQGSEA. This CDR3 region has 12 residues. Trimming removed 8 bases from V and 2 bases from J, with 11 bases in between. CDR3 sequence: CSIRPLTDTQYF. In DNA, the CDR3 is TGCAGCATTCGACCCCTCACAGATACGCAGTATTTT.

The chain employs TRBV2 and TRBJ2-7; maybe TRBD1 (6 bases). The V and J ends lost 6 bases and 1 base respectively, with 7 bases between them. The CDR3 is 12 residues long. Germline V gene lookup returns CDR1 SNHLY and CDR2 FYNNEI. CDR3: CASSRGSYEQYF. In nucleotides, the CDR3 is TGTGCCAGCAGCAGGGGTTCCTACGAGCAGTACTTC.

V and J are TRBV29-1 and TRBJ1-2; TRBD1 agrees at 9 bases. J was trimmed by 0 bases and V by 5 bases; bases with no gene match: 4. The CDR3 has 14 residues. Per the germline V gene, CDR1 is SQVTM and CDR2 is ANQGSEA. The CDR3 is CSVLDRGSNYGYTF. In nucleotides, the CDR3 is TGCAGCGTTTTGGACAGGGGTTCTAACTATGGCTACACCTTC. The full variable domain, completed using reference TRBV29-1 and TRBJ1-2, is SAVISQKPSRDICQRGTSLTIQCQVDSQVTMMFWYRQQPGQSLTLIATANQGSEATYESGFVIDKFPISRPNLTFSTLTVSNMSPEDSSIYLCSVLDRGSNYGYTFGSGTRLTVV.